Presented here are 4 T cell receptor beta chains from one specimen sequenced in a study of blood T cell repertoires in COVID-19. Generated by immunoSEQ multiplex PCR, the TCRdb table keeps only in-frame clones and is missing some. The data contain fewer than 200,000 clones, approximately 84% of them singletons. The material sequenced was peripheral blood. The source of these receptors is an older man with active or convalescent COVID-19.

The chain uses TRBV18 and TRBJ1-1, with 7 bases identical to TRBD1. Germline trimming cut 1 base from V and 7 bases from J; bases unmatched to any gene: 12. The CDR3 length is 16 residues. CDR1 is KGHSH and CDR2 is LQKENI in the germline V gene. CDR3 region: CASSPLRERGLSEAFF. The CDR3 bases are TGTGCCAGCTCACCACTCCGGGAGAGGGGGCTGAGTGAAGCTTTCTTT.

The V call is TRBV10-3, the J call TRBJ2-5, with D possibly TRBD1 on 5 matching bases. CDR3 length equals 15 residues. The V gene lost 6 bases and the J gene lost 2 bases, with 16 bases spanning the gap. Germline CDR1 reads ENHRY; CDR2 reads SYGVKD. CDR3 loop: CAISLVQGTQETQYF. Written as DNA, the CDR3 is TGTGCCATCAGCCTTGTTCAGGGAACTCAAGAGACCCAGTACTTC.

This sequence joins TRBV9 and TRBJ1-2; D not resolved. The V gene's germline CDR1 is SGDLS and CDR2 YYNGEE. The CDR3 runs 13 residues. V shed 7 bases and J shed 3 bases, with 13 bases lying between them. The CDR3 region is CASSQREHYGYTF. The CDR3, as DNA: TGTGCCAGCTCTCAGCGGGAGCACTATGGCTACACCTTC.

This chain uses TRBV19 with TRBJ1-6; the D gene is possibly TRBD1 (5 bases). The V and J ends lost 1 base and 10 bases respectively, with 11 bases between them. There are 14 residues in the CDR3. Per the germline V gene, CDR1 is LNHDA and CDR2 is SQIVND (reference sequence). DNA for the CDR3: TGTGCCAGTAGTATAGTAGGGCGGGACTCACCCCTCCACTTT. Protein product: CASSIVGRDSPLHF. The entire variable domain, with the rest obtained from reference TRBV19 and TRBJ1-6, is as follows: DGGITQSPKYLFRKEGQNVTLSCEQNLNHDAMYWYRQDPGQGLRLIYYSQIVNDFQKGDIAEGYSVSREKKESFPLTVTSAQKNPTAFYLCASSIVGRDSPLHFGNGTRLTVT.